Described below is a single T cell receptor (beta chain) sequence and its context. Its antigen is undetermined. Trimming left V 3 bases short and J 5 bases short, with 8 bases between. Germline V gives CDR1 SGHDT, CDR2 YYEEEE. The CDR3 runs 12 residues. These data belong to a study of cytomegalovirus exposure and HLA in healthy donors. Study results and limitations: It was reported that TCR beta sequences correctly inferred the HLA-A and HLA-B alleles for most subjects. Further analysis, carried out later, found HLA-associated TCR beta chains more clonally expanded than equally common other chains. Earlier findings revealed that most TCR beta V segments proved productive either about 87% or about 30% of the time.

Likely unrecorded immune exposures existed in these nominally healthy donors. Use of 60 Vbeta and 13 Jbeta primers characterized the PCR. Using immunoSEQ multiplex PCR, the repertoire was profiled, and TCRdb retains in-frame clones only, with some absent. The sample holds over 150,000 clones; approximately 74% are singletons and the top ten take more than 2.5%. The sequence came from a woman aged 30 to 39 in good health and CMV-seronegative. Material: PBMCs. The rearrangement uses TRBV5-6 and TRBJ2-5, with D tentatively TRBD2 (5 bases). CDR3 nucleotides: TGTGCCAGCAGCTCAAGCGGTGAGACCCAGTACTTC. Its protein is CASSSSGETQYF. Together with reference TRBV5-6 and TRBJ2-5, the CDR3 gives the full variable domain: DAGVTQSPTHLIKTRGQQVTLRCSPKSGHDTVSWYQQALGQGPQFIFQYYEEEERQRGNFPDRFSGHQFPNYSSELNVNALLLGDSALYLCASSSSGETQYFGPGTRLLVL.